The next 10 T cell receptor beta chains were all read from a single sample in a study of blood T cells in healthy people across ages. Primers used in a second PCR of roughly 6 to 11 cycles were a sample-barcoded 5' primer and a J-beta primer mix. TCRdb re-called the 5' RACE reads with MiXCR, one entry per CDR3 protein. The repertoire holds about 1,800,000 distinct CDR3 sequences, with roughly 28% as singletons. Sequencing was carried out using blood. Receptors originate from a woman in her 30s in good health.

Comment on this clonotype: The junction differs from germline at one of its ends, possibly a read error. The J gene is TRBJ2-7, the V gene TRBV12-3 or TRBV12-4, with 11 bases lining up with TRBD2. The CDR3 is made up of 17 amino acids. CDR3 sequence (DNA): TGTGTCAGCAGCCCAGGGGTACTAGCGGGGGATACCTACGAGCAGTACTTC. This codes for CVSSPGVLAGDTYEQYF.

The chain couples TRBV12-3 or TRBV12-4 to TRBJ2-5; D perhaps matches TRBD1 (6 bases). CDR3 size: 14 residues. Trimming took off 5 bases at V and 2 bases at J, with 12 bases between the two ends. This chain's CDR3 is CASSLGHDQETQYF. DNA for the CDR3: TGTGCCAGCAGTCTGGGACATGATCAAGAGACCCAGTACTTC.

This chain connects TRBV12-3 or TRBV12-4 to TRBJ1-1; D is ambiguous. V lost 7 bases, J lost 1 base, and 7 bases lay in between. This CDR3 region has 12 residues. The CDR3 DNA reads TGTGCCAGCACCTCAGGGAACACTGAAGCTTTCTTT. This sequence encodes CASTSGNTEAFF.

The chain recombines TRBV20-1 with TRBJ1-4; D is unclear. CDR3 length equals 15 residues. Trimming cost V 4 bases and J 0 bases, with 12 bases left between them. From germline, CDR1 is DFQATT and CDR2 SNEGSKA (reference sequence). CDR3: CSATVEGTTNEKLFF. CDR3 bases: TGCAGTGCTACAGTCGAGGGCACAACTAATGAAAAACTGTTTTTT.

The chain is built from TRBV14 and TRBJ2-7, with 7 positions matching TRBD1. This CDR3 is 19 amino acids long. Germline loops: CDR1 SGHDN, CDR2 FVKESK. V gave up 0 bases and J gave up 0 bases; unmatched junction bases: 14. This chain's CDR3 is CASSQDTGTEFFLSYEQYF. The CDR3 bases are TGTGCCAGCAGCCAAGACACCGGGACAGAGTTCTTTCTCTCCTACGAGCAGTACTTC.

The chain combines TRBV20-1 with TRBJ1-1; 7 nucleotides line up with TRBD1. Germline assignment: CDR1 DFQATT and CDR2 SNEGSKA (reference sequence). The CDR3 has 14 residues. Trimming took 2 bases from V and 1 from J; bases not matched to a gene: 4. CDR3 sequence (DNA): TGCAGTGCTAGACGACAGGGATCGAACACTGAAGCTTTCTTT. Translation: CSARRQGSNTEAFF.

About this clonotype: A clone one base away is much larger, so this may be a read error. This chain uses TRBV2 with TRBJ2-1; 8 bases line up with TRBD1. This CDR3 contains 17 residues. The trim removed 5 bases at V and 6 bases at J, leaving 15 bases unmatched. Germline V CDR1 and CDR2: SNHLY, FYNNEI. The CDR3 bases are TGTGCCAGCAGTCCCCGACGGGCAGGGGGCCGAGGCAATGAGCAGTTCTTC. Its translation is CASSPRRAGGRGNEQFF.

The rearrangement uses TRBV5-1 and TRBJ2-1; D unresolved. With 0 bases removed from V and 8 bases from J, the gap between germline ends came to 6 bases. This CDR3 has 12 amino acids. The V gene's germline CDR1 is SGHRS and CDR2 YFSETQ. The CDR3 bases are TGCGCCAGCAGCTTGGTGAACGATGAGCAGTTCTTC. Its protein is CASSLVNDEQFF.

This clonotype has ten or more counts. V and J are TRBV10-3 and TRBJ2-1; possible D gene TRBD1, 5 bases. Trimming stripped 4 bases from V and 9 bases from J, with 13 bases between. Germline V gene data show CDR1 as ENHRY and CDR2 as SYGVKD. This CDR3 contains 13 residues. CDR3 amino acids: CAISGVPGREQFF. Written as DNA, the CDR3 is TGTGCCATCAGTGGGGTCCCAGGGCGTGAGCAGTTCTTC.

V is TRBV5-1 and J is TRBJ2-5; D is perhaps TRBD1 or TRBD2 (5 bases each). The V and J ends lost 4 bases and 11 bases respectively, with 18 bases between them. This CDR3 spans 13 amino acids. In germline, CDR1 is SGHRS, CDR2 YFSETQ. CDR3 DNA sequence: TGCGCCAGCAGCGGGGACCACTACAATGAGCAGTACTTC. It specifies CASSGDHYNEQYF.